This TCR beta chain was identified during a study of blood T cell repertoires in COVID-19 (dated by TCRdb to 2019 to 2021). Context from the whole study: Samples covering the acute and convalescent phases of COVID-19 were provided by collaborators in the United States, Italy and Spain. The prospective study material was composed of cDNA or gDNA derived from T cells, B-cell-depleted T cells, or PBMCs. Subjects who had been exposed to COVID-19, were actively infected with it, or had recovered from it provided the deeply sampled blood TCRbeta repertoires that made up the dataset. The repertoires were released in a freely available public database meant as a resource for research on the immune response to SARS-CoV-2. Samples came from the ongoing ImmuneRACE study (first 160 participants) plus 1,254 subjects from 6 global collaborators. A de-identified subject ID, COVID-19 status, age in years and sex were almost always included in the sample metadata. Where available, HLA class I and class II types were taken from metadata supplied by the sample provider and were not determined by assay-based typing.

CDR1 and CDR2 were assigned from the germline V gene (reference sequence) as LNHDA and SQIVND. Inclusive of the bounding cysteine and phenylalanine, the CDR3 is 15 residues long. CDR3 DNA is the only sequence kept; it has 45 bases, read in frame from the first base. V is shortened by 3 bases, J by 1 base, and the region joining them spans 12 bases. Whole blood was collected in K2EDTA tubes by collaborating institutions according to the institutions' own protocols. For TCRbeta analysis, collaborators shipped samples as frozen whole blood, isolated PBMCs, or DNA extracted from either of those sample types. Overall study results and their limits: Clinical and demographic metadata were provided uncurated, with the amount varying by source and participant.

Details on this clone: Its antigen is currently not known. Within one base of it there is no much larger clone, and no base qualities were kept.

The immunoSEQ Assay, a bias-controlled multiplex PCR, was used to amplify TCRbeta CDR3 regions from genomic DNA. Under the source paper's analysis protocol: Nucleated cell counts per sample were estimated from amplification of reference gene primers within the assay. To quantify the absolute abundance of each unique TCRbeta CDR3 rearrangement, sequence reads were collapsed and filtered. For each sample, productive Simpson clonality was calculated as the square root of Simpson's diversity index across productive rearrangements. Here the immuneACCESS table is served through TCRdb, limited to in-frame sequences with V and J called. Missing clones are a known gap in these copies; in checked studies unresolved V genes cover under half, and the rest lacks a known reason. V and J calls and clone size come straight from that table; D and trimming were deduced from the DNA. The sample records 50,000 or so clones, 87% of which are singletons. The biggest ten clones account for 6.5% to 8% of the sample.

The sequenced sample consisted of peripheral blood. This sequence was found in a man aged 50 or older with active COVID-19. The rearranged segments are TRBV19 and TRBJ1-1, and the D gene may be TRBD1, 6 bases matching. The CDR3 protein: CASSMYRVKNTEAFF. At the DNA level, the sequence is TGTGCCAGTAGTATGTACAGGGTGAAGAACACTGAAGCTTTCTTT.